Included here is one TCR beta chain sequence, with context. What it binds is not known. This sample is drawn from a study of OX40 agonist ivuxolimab in advanced cancers. Study-level results: Nonresponders, in some cases, also had low normalized T-cell clonal expansion.

Samples of blood were obtained at baseline, on cycle 4 day 1, and on cycle 7 day 1. Using immunoSEQ multiplex PCR, the repertoire was profiled, and TCRdb retains in-frame clones only, with some absent. The sample holds tens of thousands of clones, approximately 90% seen once. Trimming took 5 bases from V and 3 from J, leaving 20 bases between them. CDR3 length: 16 amino acids. Germline V gene sequence: CDR1 SGHAT, CDR2 FQNNGV. The sample here was CD4+ or CD8+ T cells sorted from blood, taken in a trial of the OX40 agonist ivuxolimab. This rearrangement joins TRBV11-2 to TRBJ2-7, with D maybe TRBD1 (7 bases). This TCR derives from an adult with an advanced solid tumor such as melanoma, head and neck, liver or kidney cancer. The chain's CDR3 is CASSPKGAGSLYEQYF. Written as DNA, the CDR3 is TGTGCCAGCAGCCCCAAGGGGGCGGGATCCCTCTACGAGCAGTACTTC.